Presented here are 20 T cell receptor beta chains from one specimen sequenced in a study of blood T cell repertoires in COVID-19. Profiling relied on immunoSEQ multiplex PCR, and the TCRdb table lists in-frame clones only, not all of them. The table includes approximately 210,000 clones, over 75% detected once. Sequenced material: peripheral blood. The receptor source for this set is a woman between 40 and 50 years old with acute or convalescent COVID-19.

The chain carries TRBV18 and TRBJ1-1, with no clear D. CDR3 length: 15 amino acids. Trimming pared 3 bases from V and 9 bases from J, leaving 20 bases between. The V gene's germline CDR1 is KGHSH and CDR2 LQKENI. CDR3 bases: TGTGCCAGCTCACCTGAGAGTGGAGGGCGCGGGAAAGCTTTCTTT. Its protein product is CASSPESGGRGKAFF. Complete variable domain (other parts from reference TRBV18 and TRBJ1-1): NAGVMQNPRHLVRRRGQEARLRCSPMKGHSHVYWYRQLPEEGLKFMVYLQKENIIDESGMPKERFSAEFPKEGPSILRIQQVVRGDSAAYFCASSPESGGRGKAFFGQGTRLTVV.

The chain carries TRBV19 and TRBJ1-1; no definite D call. The CDR3 length is 13 residues. V was shortened by 6 bases and J by 7 bases, with 15 bases between the two germline ends. CDR1 LNHDA and CDR2 SQIVND come from the germline V gene (reference sequence). This chain's CDR3 is CASSSERRLEAFF. The DNA for the CDR3 is TGTGCCAGTAGCTCCGAAAGACGACTTGAAGCTTTCTTT.

The gene calls are TRBV6-5 and TRBJ1-1; 7 bases line up with TRBD1. The CDR3 consists of 13 residues. From germline, CDR1 is MNHEY and CDR2 SVGAGI. The V segment lost 9 bases and the J segment 3 bases; nucleotides outside the gene matches: 7. Here the CDR3 reads CASSDRRYTEAFF. The CDR3 DNA is TGTGCCAGTTCGGACAGGCGGTACACTGAAGCTTTCTTT.

This clone was seen only once. The chain carries TRBV19 and TRBJ1-2; TRBD1 is a possible D gene (5 bases). Germline loops: CDR1 LNHDA, CDR2 SQIVND (reference sequence). CDR3 size: 14 residues. V gave up 5 bases and J gave up 4 bases, with 14 bases separating them. CDR3 sequence reads: CASSPPQERYGYTF. The CDR3, as DNA: TGTGCCAGTAGTCCTCCACAGGAGCGCTATGGCTACACCTTC.

CDR3 nucleotide sequence: TGTGCCAGCAGCTCCAGAGACGAGGGAGAGACCCAGTACTTC. It specifies CASSSRDEGETQYF. The chain employs TRBV7-6 and TRBJ2-5; D might be TRBD2 (5 bases). CDR3 length: 14 residues. CDR1 is SGHVS, CDR2 FNYEAQ, per germline. Trimming removed 4 bases at V and 4 bases at J, with 13 bases between. The full variable domain, with the rest looked up from reference TRBV7-6 and TRBJ2-5, is GAGVSQSPRYKVTKRGQDVALRCDPISGHVSLYWYRQALGQGPEFLTYFNYEAQQDKSGLPNDRFSAERPEGSISTLTIQRTEQRDSAMYRCASSSRDEGETQYFGPGTRLLVL.

This chain joins TRBV4-1 and TRBJ1-1, with TRBD1 matching 7 bases. The germline V gene encodes CDR1 MGHRA and CDR2 YSYEKL. Trimming cost V 0 bases and J 10 bases; bases outside gene matches: 11. This CDR3 contains 15 residues. The CDR3, as DNA: TGCGCCAGCAGCCAAGAGGACAGGTCAGCGCGACGAGCTTTCTTT. Amino acid sequence: CASSQEDRSARRAFF.

The gene calls are TRBV10-3 and TRBJ1-3; D is ambiguous. The CDR3 runs 15 residues. Trimming removed 0 bases at V and 2 bases at J, with 8 bases between. CDR1 and CDR2 (germline): ENHRY, SYGVKD. The CDR3 loop reads CAISESRGTGNTIYF. The CDR3 DNA follows: TGTGCCATCAGTGAGTCTCGGGGAACTGGAAACACCATATATTTT.

The rearrangement joins TRBV9 to TRBJ2-1, with 9 bases lining up with TRBD1. Trimming took 3 bases from V and 3 from J; bases not matched to a gene: 7. The CDR3 covers 16 residues. From germline, CDR1 is SGDLS and CDR2 YYNGEE. The CDR3 region is CASSEYGTGNYNEQFF. CDR3 in DNA: TGTGCCAGCAGCGAATACGGGACAGGGAACTACAATGAGCAGTTCTTC.

The V gene is TRBV19, the J gene TRBJ1-5, with D possibly being TRBD1 (6 bases). The CDR3 covers 16 residues. The ends were cut back, 4 bases at V and 1 base at J, with 14 bases in the middle. Per germline, CDR1 LNHDA and CDR2 SQIVND (reference sequence). CDR3 protein: CASSTTGTSSNQPQHF. CDR3 nucleotide sequence: TGTGCCAGTAGTACAACCGGGACATCAAGCAATCAGCCCCAGCATTTT.

Details on this clone: The same CDR3 also results from other DNA sequences found in this sample. This chain joins TRBV19 and TRBJ1-2, with D uncertain. Per the germline V gene, CDR1 is LNHDA and CDR2 is SQIVND (reference sequence). The V and J ends lost 6 bases and 2 bases respectively, with 13 bases between them. This CDR3 spans 14 amino acids. CDR3 nucleotides: TGTGCCAGTAGCAACCCTGCAGTGAACTATGGCTACACCTTC. Amino acids: CASSNPAVNYGYTF.

The chain couples TRBV20-1 to TRBJ1-5; D uncertain. This CDR3 contains 11 residues. Germline V gene lookup returns CDR1 DFQATT and CDR2 SNEGSKA (reference sequence). The germline V and J ends were trimmed by 3 bases and 4 bases, with 4 bases remaining between them. CDR3 bases: TGCAGTGCTAGCGGGAATCAGCCCCAGCATTTT. Its translation: CSASGNQPQHF.

The CDR3 sequence: CASSLAGTDQPQHF. CDR3 sequence (DNA): TGTGCCAGCAGCTTGGCCGGGACAGATCAGCCCCAGCATTTT. V gene TRBV5-4 combines with J gene TRBJ1-5, with 7 bases matching TRBD1. This CDR3 is 14 amino acids long. The germline gives CDR1 SGHNT, CDR2 YYREEE (reference sequence). The V segment lost 0 bases and the J segment 5 bases; nucleotides outside the gene matches: 2.

This chain uses TRBV24-1 with TRBJ2-2; 11 bases are shared with TRBD2. This CDR3 comprises 14 residues. The germline V gene encodes CDR1 KGHDR and CDR2 SFDVKD. Trimming removed 10 bases from V and 3 bases from J; junction bases left unmatched: 3. Here the CDR3 DNA reads TGTGCCACTACGGGACTAGCGGACACCGGGGAGCTGTTTTTT. Translated, it gives CATTGLADTGELFF.

This chain uses TRBV27 with TRBJ2-1; 12 bases align to TRBD2. The CDR3 has 16 amino acids. Germline V gene sequence: CDR1 MNHEY, CDR2 SMNVEV (reference sequence). V dropped 1 base and J dropped 9; count of bases not matched to a gene: 7. CDR3 bases: TGTGCCAGCAGTTTATATTCTAGCGGGGGGGCCAGTGAGCAGTTCTTC. Residues: CASSLYSSGGASEQFF.

The V call is TRBV6-1, the J call TRBJ1-6, with 7 bases matching TRBD1. J gave up 10 bases and V 0 bases, and 6 bases lay outside the gene matches. Germline CDR1 reads MNHNS; CDR2 reads SASEGT. This CDR3 is 15 amino acids long. CDR3: CASSEAGRGISPLHF. The CDR3 nucleotides are TGTGCCAGCAGTGAAGCGGGCAGGGGGATCTCACCCCTCCACTTT.

The chain joins TRBV7-8 to TRBJ1-1; a weak D match, TRBD1 (6 bases). Germline V CDR1 and CDR2: SGHVS, FQNEAQ. This CDR3 contains 13 residues. Trimming took off 7 bases at V and 4 bases at J, with 13 bases between the two ends. CDR3 loop: CASTQQGPTEAFF. The CDR3 coding sequence is TGTGCCAGCACCCAACAGGGACCCACTGAAGCTTTCTTT. The full variable domain, in which reference TRBV7-8 and TRBJ1-1 provide the parts outside the CDR3, is GAGVSQSPRYKVAKRGQDVALRCDPISGHVSLFWYQQALGQGPEFLTYFQNEAQLDKSGLPSDRFFAERPEGSVSTLKIQRTQQEDSAVYLCASTQQGPTEAFFGQGTRLTVV.

The gene calls are TRBV19 and TRBJ1-4, with a possible D match to TRBD1 (5 bases). Germline CDR1 is LNHDA and CDR2 is SQIVND (reference sequence). Trimming shortened V by 3 bases and J by 0 bases, and 14 bases separated the two germline ends. This CDR3 has 17 amino acids. In DNA form, the CDR3 reads TGTGCCAGTAGTATCCAGGGCCCAGTTGCAACTAATGAAAAACTGTTTTTT. Translation: CASSIQGPVATNEKLFF.

This sequence joins TRBV5-1 and TRBJ1-4; D might be TRBD1 (6 bases). Trimming took 4 bases from V and 6 from J, leaving 13 bases between them. The germline V gene encodes CDR1 SGHRS and CDR2 YFSETQ. The CDR3 is made up of 14 amino acids. The DNA for the CDR3 is TGCGCCAGCAGCGTGACAGGTCCTGATGAAAAACTGTTTTTT. Translated: CASSVTGPDEKLFF.

The gene calls are TRBV6-5 and TRBJ1-6, with D tentatively TRBD1 (6 bases). This CDR3 region has 15 residues. The V end lost 4 bases, the J end lost 8 bases, and 15 bases lay between the germline ends. Germline V lookup: CDR1 MNHEY, CDR2 SVGAGI. CDR3 DNA sequence: TGTGCCAGCAGTTTCAACCGGGACACGGATTCACCCCTCCACTTT. Translation gives CASSFNRDTDSPLHF.

The gene calls are TRBV12-3 or TRBV12-4 and TRBJ1-5; D gene ambiguous. V gave up 8 bases and J gave up 4 bases, with 12 bases separating them. The CDR3 extends over 13 amino acids. DNA of the CDR3: TGTGCCAGCCAGTTAGGAGGGAATCAGCCCCAGCATTTT. Translating it yields CASQLGGNQPQHF.